This entry is about one T cell receptor beta chain. The data are from a study of blood T cell repertoires in COVID-19. Study summary: Material from acute and convalescent COVID-19 was sourced from the United States, Italy and Spain.

Trimming shortened V by 4 bases and J by 4 bases, and 14 bases separated the two germline ends. This CDR3 comprises 15 residues. CDR1 and CDR2 (germline): SGHKS, YYEKEE (reference sequence). Per the study methods: Amplification from reference gene primers served as the basis for estimated nucleated cell counts. Sequencing used immunoSEQ multiplex PCR; TCRdb keeps in-frame clones, though not all of them. The DNA gave D and trimming, while V, J and clone size come from that table. The table records about 310,000 clones, under 90% of them present only once. The sequencing input was peripheral blood. The sequence was collected from a woman in her twenties or thirties with COVID-19, enrolled during active disease. The chain links TRBV5-5 to TRBJ1-4; no clear D gene. As DNA, the CDR3 is TGTGCCAGCAGCCTATTATCTGGAGATAATGAAAAACTGTTTTTT. This encodes CASSLLSGDNEKLFF.